The 23 T cell receptor beta chains given below trace back to one sample, sequenced in a study of blood T cell repertoires in COVID-19. This table comes from immunoSEQ multiplex PCR, and its TCRdb copy is limited to in-frame clones, with some not included. The sample holds 110,000 or so clones, approximately 81% seen once. The sequenced sample was peripheral blood. The receptors derive from a human donor in a cohort sampled during active COVID-19.

This chain connects TRBV9 to TRBJ2-5; D possibly corresponds to TRBD1 (5 bases). This CDR3 is 14 amino acids long. V lost 5 bases to trimming and J lost 2 bases, with 13 bases between them. Germline values: CDR1 SGDLS, CDR2 YYNGEE. As DNA, the CDR3 is TGTGCCAGCAGTTTGGGGCTTAAACAAGAGACCCAGTACTTC. Protein sequence: CASSLGLKQETQYF.

The chain has TRBV19 and TRBJ2-1; D is ambiguous. In germline, CDR1 is LNHDA, CDR2 SQIVND (reference sequence). V shed 7 bases and J shed 7 bases, with 20 bases lying between them. The CDR3 has 15 amino acids. The CDR3 DNA reads TGTGCCAGTACCCTCTCCCGTGGCAGATCGAATGAGCAGTTCTTC. Protein sequence: CASTLSRGRSNEQFF.

The CDR3 spells CASSLVSGEYIQYF. The CDR3 coding sequence is TGCGCCAGCAGCTTGGTTAGCGGGGAGTACATTCAGTACTTC. This chain connects TRBV5-1 to TRBJ2-4; 8 bases map to TRBD2. V shed 0 bases, J shed 8 bases, and the junction held 4 bases outside the gene matches. The CDR3 is 14 amino acids. Germline V gives CDR1 SGHRS, CDR2 YFSETQ.

This clone has only a few counts. The chain uses TRBV15 and TRBJ2-5, with TRBD2 as a possible D gene (5 bases). This CDR3 region has 15 residues. The V and J ends lost 4 bases and 2 bases respectively, with 14 bases between them. Germline CDR1 reads LNHNV; CDR2 reads YYDKDF (reference sequence). The CDR3 region is CATSNQQRDQETQYF. The CDR3 DNA sequence: TGTGCCACCAGCAACCAACAGAGGGATCAAGAGACCCAGTACTTC.

As concerns this clone: The junction does not match germline at one end; this may be a read error. This sequence joins TRBV28 and TRBJ1-1; D call uncertain. The CDR3 sequence is 12 residues long. Germline loops: CDR1 MDHEN, CDR2 SYDVKM. This CDR3 reads CASTKQNTEAFF. The DNA of the CDR3 is TGTGCCAGCACAAAACAGAACACCGAAGCTTTCTTT.

J is TRBJ2-1 and V is TRBV10-1; D is ambiguous. V lost 3 bases and J 4 bases, leaving 4 bases between the germline ends. CDR1 is WNHNN, CDR2 SYGVQD, per germline (reference sequence). The CDR3 runs to 12 residues. The CDR3 loop is CASSDRYNEQFF. CDR3 coding DNA: TGCGCCAGCAGTGATCGTTACAATGAGCAGTTCTTC.

The rearrangement joins TRBV7-2 to TRBJ2-1, with 7 nucleotides matching TRBD1. Trimming removed 1 base from V and 8 bases from J; junction bases left unmatched: 8. CDR3 length equals 15 residues. The V gene's germline CDR1 is SGHTA and CDR2 FQGNSA. The CDR3 DNA is TGTGCCAGCAGCTTAGTGGGGACAGCATGGTATGAGCAGTTCTTC. Encoded protein: CASSLVGTAWYEQFF.

This sequence joins TRBV2 and TRBJ2-2; TRBD1 matches at 8 bases. V trimming: 6 bases; J trimming: 3 bases; junction bases outside the gene matches: 6. This CDR3 contains 15 residues. Germline values: CDR1 SNHLY, CDR2 FYNNEI. The CDR3, as DNA: TGTGCCAGCAGCCTACAGGGGGAGGACACCGGGGAGCTGTTTTTT. Translation: CASSLQGEDTGELFF.

In its sample, this clone was seen a few times. V and J are TRBV4-1 and TRBJ1-5, with a weak D call TRBD1 (6 bases). Germline CDR1 MGHRA, CDR2 YSYEKL. The CDR3 is made up of 18 amino acids. The ends were cut back, 3 bases at V and 5 bases at J, with 23 bases in the middle. CDR3 in DNA: TGCGCCAGCAGCCAGGGGGGCCTGGGGAGGGTAGAGGATCAGCCCCAGCATTTT. Protein product: CASSQGGLGRVEDQPQHF.

The rearrangement links TRBV28 to TRBJ2-7, with 8 bases matching TRBD1. The CDR3 totals 16 residues. Germline loops: CDR1 MDHEN, CDR2 SYDVKM. The J segment lost 3 bases and the V segment lost 6 bases, leaving 13 bases of the junction unmatched. CDR3: CASRSPPGTGGYEQYF. CDR3 DNA: TGTGCCAGCAGGTCCCCTCCCGGAACAGGGGGCTACGAGCAGTACTTC.

The V and J genes are TRBV6-6 and TRBJ2-7; D is unresolved. Germline lookup yields CDR1 MNHNY and CDR2 SVGAGI (reference sequence). Trimming left V 5 bases short and J 4 bases short, with 12 bases between. The CDR3 is made up of 13 amino acids. The CDR3 sequence is CASSRDTGYEQYF. The CDR3 DNA reads as TGTGCCAGCAGTCGTGACACCGGATACGAGCAGTACTTC.

The gene calls are TRBV7-3 and TRBJ2-3; TRBD2 matches at 14 bases. The CDR3 contains 19 residues. Germline V gene data show CDR1 as SGHTA and CDR2 as FQGTGA. V gave up 5 bases and J gave up 0 bases; unmatched junction bases: 10. The CDR3 loop reads CASSLTSGGGPTSTDTQYF. CDR3 DNA: TGTGCCAGCAGCCTGACTAGCGGGGGGGGCCCGACTAGCACAGATACGCAGTATTTT.

The genes are TRBV3-1 (or the pseudogene TRBV3-2) and TRBJ1-6, with D uncertain. V lost 0 bases, J lost 6 bases, and 6 bases lay in between. This CDR3 contains 14 residues. The V gene's germline CDR1 is LGHDT and CDR2 YNNKEL (reference sequence). The DNA of the CDR3 is TGTGCCAGCAGCCAAGAACGGGTTAATTCACCCCTCCACTTT. It translates to CASSQERVNSPLHF.

The chain couples TRBV9 to TRBJ2-3; D remains unclear. CDR3 length: 13 residues. Germline assignment: CDR1 SGDLS and CDR2 YYNGEE. Deletions cut 4 bases from V and 4 bases from J, with 10 bases between. The CDR3 sequence: CASSNRRADTQYF. In DNA form, the CDR3 reads TGTGCCAGCAGCAACCGTCGGGCAGATACGCAGTATTTT.

The rearrangement joins TRBV7-6 to TRBJ1-5; TRBD1 might be the D (5 bases). The CDR3 has 13 amino acids. The V end was cut by 4 bases, the J end by 6 bases, with 10 bases between. The V gene's germline CDR1 is SGHVS and CDR2 FNYEAQ. The chain's CDR3 is CASSYQRGQPQHF. Here the CDR3 DNA reads TGTGCCAGCAGCTACCAAAGGGGTCAGCCCCAGCATTTT.

The rearrangement uses TRBV6-6 and TRBJ2-6, with 8 bases lining up with TRBD2. Germline trimming cut 5 bases from V and 0 bases from J; bases unmatched to any gene: 6. This CDR3 spans 17 amino acids. Germline V lookup: CDR1 MNHNY, CDR2 SVGAGI (reference sequence). CDR3 DNA: TGTGCCAGCAGTCTGTCGGGGACTAGCTCTGGGGCCAACGTCCTGACTTTC. Its translation is CASSLSGTSSGANVLTF.

This clone has only one observation. The chain joins TRBV10-2 to TRBJ2-7, with a possible D match to TRBD1 (5 bases). The V gene's germline CDR1 is WSHSY and CDR2 SAAADI. V shed 2 bases and J shed 3 bases, with 5 bases lying between them. This CDR3 is 12 amino acids long. The CDR3 protein is CASSEQGYEQYF. In DNA form, the CDR3 reads TGCGCCAGCAGTGAGCAGGGCTACGAGCAGTACTTC.

The chain has TRBV27 and TRBJ1-1; 8 bases match TRBD1. Germline CDR1 and CDR2: MNHEY and SMNVEV (reference sequence). Trimming at V came to 5 bases and at J to 4 bases, leaving 9 bases not matched to a gene. The CDR3 is made up of 15 amino acids. The CDR3 spells CASSAYGQGSTEAFF. CDR3 bases: TGTGCCAGCAGTGCCTATGGACAGGGTTCCACTGAAGCTTTCTTT.

Concerning this clone: A junction boundary mismatches the germline segment, possibly from a read error. The rearrangement joins TRBV3-1 (or the pseudogene TRBV3-2) to TRBJ1-1; D not resolved. The CDR3 contains 16 residues. Germline values: CDR1 LGHDT, CDR2 YNNKEL (reference sequence). This CDR3 reads CASSEEGVSGNTEAFF. CDR3 bases: TGTGCCAGCAGCGAAGAAGGTGTGTCAGGGAACACTGAAGCTTTCTTT.

This chain links TRBV7-9 with TRBJ1-2, with 9 nucleotides matching TRBD1. The CDR3 has 17 amino acids. V was clipped by 5 bases and J by 1 base; unmatched bases: 11. Germline V gives CDR1 SEHNR, CDR2 FQNEAQ (reference sequence). The CDR3 spells CASSPRGDRDLNYGYTF. DNA for the CDR3: TGTGCCAGCAGCCCTCGGGGGGACAGGGACCTTAACTATGGCTACACCTTC.

The chain couples TRBV5-4 to TRBJ2-1, with 14 bases identical to TRBD2. CDR3 size: 16 residues. Germline lookup yields CDR1 SGHNT and CDR2 YYREEE (reference sequence). The trim removed 1 base at V and 7 bases at J, leaving 4 bases unmatched. This CDR3 reads CASSLRLAGGQNEQFF. In DNA form, the CDR3 reads TGTGCCAGCAGCTTGCGACTAGCGGGGGGGCAAAATGAGCAGTTCTTC.

This clone has a count of ten or more. J is TRBJ1-5 and V is TRBV28; D may be TRBD1 (6 bases). This CDR3 region has 19 residues. With 1 base removed from V and 0 bases from J, the gap between germline ends came to 19 bases. Germline CDR1 is MDHEN and CDR2 is SYDVKM. The CDR3 region is CASSLYGRGVDFSNQPQHF. CDR3 DNA: TGTGCCAGCAGTTTATATGGCAGGGGAGTAGACTTTAGCAATCAGCCCCAGCATTTT.

This clone was counted a single time. This sample includes further DNA sequences coding for the same CDR3. The rearrangement links TRBV6-5 to TRBJ1-1; TRBD1 is a possible D gene (5 bases). Germline V gene lookup returns CDR1 MNHEY and CDR2 SVGAGI. V was trimmed by 0 bases and J by 4 bases, leaving 12 bases between them. CDR3 length: 15 amino acids. The CDR3 region has the DNA TGTGCCAGCAGTTACTCGAGGCAGGGCCGCACTGAAGCTTTCTTT. Its translation: CASSYSRQGRTEAFF.